This TCR beta chain was found in a study of identical twins. Note on this clonotype: Its target is unknown.

The CDR3 runs 16 residues. Germline V CDR1 and CDR2: KGHSH, LQKENI. V shed 4 bases and J shed 1 base, with 17 bases lying between them. MiXCR, run by TCRdb on the 5' RACE reads, gives a single entry per CDR3 protein. The sample includes about 570,000 distinct CDR3 sequences, nearly 10% of them seen just once. Study-wide findings and caveats: For monozygotic twins, models underestimated out-of-frame TCR alpha sharing.

This same sample was also taken into another study, of yellow fever vaccine responses in identical twins. That source reports: Convergence reportedly seemed to mark part of the twins' vaccine T cell response, with personalization marking the rest.

The receptor comes from a woman between 18 and 29 years old in good health. The chain joins TRBV18 to TRBJ2-7, with a tentative D call TRBD2 (5 bases). Sequencing was performed on PBMCs. The CDR3 bases are TGTGCCAGCTCACTCGCAACCAGGACTGGGTCCTACGAGCAGTACTTC. Protein product: CASSLATRTGSYEQYF.